This T cell receptor (beta chain) was documented in a study of blood T cell repertoires in COVID-19. Overall study context: From the United States, Italy and Spain came samples of acute and convalescent COVID-19.

Sequencing used immunoSEQ multiplex PCR; TCRdb keeps in-frame clones, though not all of them. This table has some 180,000 clones, 82% appearing once. Germline values: CDR1 MNHEY, CDR2 SMNVEV (reference sequence). This CDR3 contains 17 residues. V was cut by 3 bases and J by 4 bases, with 21 bases left in between. Sample: peripheral blood. This receptor was obtained from a woman aged 60-75 years with COVID-19, enrolled during active disease. The chain couples TRBV27 to TRBJ2-5; D might be TRBD1 (5 bases). The CDR3 sequence is CASSLGRGPVFGETQYF. DNA for the CDR3: TGTGCCAGCAGTTTGGGGCGAGGTCCCGTATTTGGAGAGACCCAGTACTTC.